This T cell receptor (beta chain) stems from a study of T cell changes during pregnancy in multiple sclerosis. The assay was immunoSEQ multiplex PCR, and TCRdb's table has in-frame clones only and misses some. The table lists approximately 100,000 clones, almost 95% of them singletons. Germline CDR1 reads GTSNPN; CDR2 reads SVGIG (reference sequence). The CDR3 extends over 15 amino acids. V was cut by 3 bases and J by 5 bases, with 16 bases left in between. The material was peripheral blood, obtained in the third trimester of pregnancy. The rearrangement links TRBV30 to TRBJ1-4, with a weak D call TRBD1 (5 bases). This sequence was found in a female donor with multiple sclerosis, enrolled in a pregnancy study. The CDR3 is CAWSLPGVRNEKLFF. DNA for the CDR3: TGTGCCTGGAGCCTACCGGGGGTCAGGAATGAAAAACTGTTTTTT.